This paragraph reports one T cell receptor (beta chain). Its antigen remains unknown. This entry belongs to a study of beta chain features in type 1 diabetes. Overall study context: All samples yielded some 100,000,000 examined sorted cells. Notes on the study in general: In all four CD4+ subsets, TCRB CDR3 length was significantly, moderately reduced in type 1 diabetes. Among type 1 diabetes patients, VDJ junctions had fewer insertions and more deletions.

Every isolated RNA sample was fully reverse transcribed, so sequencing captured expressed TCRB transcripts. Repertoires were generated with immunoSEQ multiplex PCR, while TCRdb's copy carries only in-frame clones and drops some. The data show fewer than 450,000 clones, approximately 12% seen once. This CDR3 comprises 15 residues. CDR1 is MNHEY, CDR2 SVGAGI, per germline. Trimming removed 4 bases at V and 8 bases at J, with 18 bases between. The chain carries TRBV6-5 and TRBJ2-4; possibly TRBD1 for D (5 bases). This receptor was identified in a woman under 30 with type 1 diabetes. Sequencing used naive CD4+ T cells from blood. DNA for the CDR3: TGTGCCAGCAGTTCCCAGAATGGCAGGGCGGACATTCAGTACTTC. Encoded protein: CASSSQNGRADIQYF.